This T cell receptor beta chain was found in a study of T-cell memory formation after mild COVID-19. In TCRdb, the 5' RACE reads were re-called with MiXCR into one record per CDR3 protein. The top ten clones hold about 21% of a sample with some 300,000 distinct CDR3 sequences, around a fifth of them seen once. The V end lost 0 bases, the J end lost 8 bases, and 14 bases lay between the germline ends. This CDR3 comprises 15 residues. CDR1 MNHNS and CDR2 SASEGT come from the germline V gene. The receptor was derived from a man younger than 35 who had mild COVID-19 (a few samples of this study predate the infection). Cell type and time point are not known. Sequences were obtained from PBMCs or a T cell subset sorted from them (not recorded which). The J gene is TRBJ1-5, the V gene TRBV6-1, with D unclear. The CDR3 DNA reads TGTGCCAGCAGTGAAGCGCGGCGGGATACTAAGCCCCAGCATTTT. Translating it yields CASSEARRDTKPQHF.